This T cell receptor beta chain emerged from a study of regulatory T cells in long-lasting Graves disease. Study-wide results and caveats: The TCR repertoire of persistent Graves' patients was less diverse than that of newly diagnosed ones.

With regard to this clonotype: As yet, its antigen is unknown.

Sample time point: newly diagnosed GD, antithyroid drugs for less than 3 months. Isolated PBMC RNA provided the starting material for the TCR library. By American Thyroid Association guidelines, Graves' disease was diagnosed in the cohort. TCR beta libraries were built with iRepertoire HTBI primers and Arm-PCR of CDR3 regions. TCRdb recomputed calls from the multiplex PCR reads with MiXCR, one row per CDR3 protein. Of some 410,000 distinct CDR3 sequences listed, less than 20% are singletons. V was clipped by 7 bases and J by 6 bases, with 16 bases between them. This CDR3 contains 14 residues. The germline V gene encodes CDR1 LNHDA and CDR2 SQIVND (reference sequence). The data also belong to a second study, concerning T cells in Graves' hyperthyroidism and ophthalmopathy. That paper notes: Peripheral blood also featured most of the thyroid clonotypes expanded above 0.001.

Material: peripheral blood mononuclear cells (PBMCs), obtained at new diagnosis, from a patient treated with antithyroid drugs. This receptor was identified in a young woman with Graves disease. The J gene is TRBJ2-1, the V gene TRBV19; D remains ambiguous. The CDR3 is CASKARPNFNEQFF. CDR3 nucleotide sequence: TGTGCCAGTAAGGCAAGGCCGAATTTCAATGAGCAGTTCTTC.